This is a list of T cell receptor beta chains from one sample in a study of blood T cell repertoires in COVID-19. Produced via immunoSEQ multiplex PCR; TCRdb's table is partial and in-frame only. This repertoire shows roughly 250,000 clones, over 75% found once; its top ten account for 2.1%. The sample taken for sequencing was peripheral blood. These receptors all stem from a woman aged 35 to 49 who had recovered from COVID-19. The CDR3 runs from the conserved cysteine through the conserved F or W. Each record gives: J gene, clone size, D gene, V gene, CDR3 protein, CDR3 DNA. D genes are given only for firm matches. Not all rows give a size; the values are once, few, many and, for expanded clones, a class.

J gene: TRBJ1-5
clone size: NA
D gene: NA
V gene: TRBV24-1
CDR3 protein: CATSESSGNRQPQHF
CDR3 DNA: TGTGCCACCAGTGAGAGCTCGGGAAATCGTCAGCCCCAGCATTTT

J gene: TRBJ2-7
clone size: NA
D gene: TRBD2
V gene: TRBV6-2/TRBV6-3
CDR3 protein: CASSYTLTPGLDTYEQYF
CDR3 DNA: TGTGCCAGCAGTTACACCCTGACGCCGGGACTAGATACCTACGAGCAGTACTTC

J gene: TRBJ2-5
clone size: NA
D gene: NA
V gene: TRBV15
CDR3 protein: CATSKQQGRETQYF
CDR3 DNA: TGTGCCACCAGCAAGCAGCAGGGAAGGGAGACCCAGTACTTC

J gene: TRBJ2-7
clone size: NA
D gene: NA
V gene: TRBV3-1/TRBV3-2
CDR3 protein: CASSNTAGREQYF
CDR3 DNA: TGTGCCAGCAGTAACACGGCTGGGCGAGAGCAGTACTTC

J gene: TRBJ1-2
clone size: NA
D gene: NA
V gene: TRBV28
CDR3 protein: CASSWQGLSYGYTF
CDR3 DNA: TGTGCCAGCAGTTGGCAGGGGCTGAGCTATGGCTACACCTTC

J gene: TRBJ1-1
clone size: NA
D gene: NA
V gene: TRBV19
CDR3 protein: CASREVNTEAFF
CDR3 DNA: TGTGCCAGTAGAGAGGTGAACACTGAAGCTTTCTTT

J gene: TRBJ1-2
clone size: NA
D gene: NA
V gene: TRBV6-5
CDR3 protein: CASRDTTNYGYTF
CDR3 DNA: TGTGCCAGCAGGGACACCACTAACTATGGCTACACCTTC

J gene: TRBJ1-2
clone size: NA
D gene: NA
V gene: TRBV27
CDR3 protein: CASSLTSRSSSYGYTF
CDR3 DNA: TGTGCCAGCAGTTTGACTTCCCGGAGTTCAAGCTATGGCTACACCTTC

J gene: TRBJ2-1
clone size: NA
D gene: TRBD1
V gene: TRBV7-3
CDR3 protein: CASSLTPGTGHSGLRHNEQFF
CDR3 DNA: TGTGCCAGCAGCTTAACCCCGGGGACAGGGCATAGCGGGTTGAGACACAATGAGCAGTTCTTC

J gene: TRBJ2-2
clone size: once
D gene: TRBD1
V gene: TRBV6-2/TRBV6-3
CDR3 protein: CASSLDRVSPGLFF
CDR3 DNA: TGTGCCAGCAGTTTGGACAGGGTATCTCCCGGGCTGTTTTTT

J gene: TRBJ2-1
clone size: NA
D gene: TRBD1
V gene: TRBV11-1
CDR3 protein: CASSRDRGGSNEQFF
CDR3 DNA: TGTGCCAGCAGTCGAGACAGGGGCGGTAGCAATGAGCAGTTCTTC

J gene: TRBJ2-2
clone size: NA
D gene: TRBD2
V gene: TRBV29-1
CDR3 protein: CSVATSGGARYPGELFF
CDR3 DNA: TGCAGCGTTGCAACTAGCGGGGGGGCCAGATACCCCGGGGAGCTGTTTTTT

J gene: TRBJ1-2
clone size: few
D gene: TRBD1
V gene: TRBV10-2
CDR3 protein: CASRLTGGANYGYTF
CDR3 DNA: TGCGCCAGCAGGCTTACAGGGGGAGCTAACTATGGCTACACCTTC

J gene: TRBJ2-1
clone size: NA
D gene: NA
V gene: TRBV5-4
CDR3 protein: CASSSQRNEQFF
CDR3 DNA: TGTGCCAGCAGCTCCCAGCGCAATGAGCAGTTCTTC

J gene: TRBJ2-1
clone size: few
D gene: TRBD1
V gene: TRBV7-2
CDR3 protein: CASSLSIWQGAYNEQFF
CDR3 DNA: TGTGCCAGCAGCTTAAGTATCTGGCAGGGGGCCTACAATGAGCAGTTCTTC

J gene: TRBJ1-5
clone size: NA
D gene: TRBD1
V gene: TRBV28
CDR3 protein: CASSPLGQGALQPQHF
CDR3 DNA: TGTGCCAGCAGCCCATTGGGACAGGGGGCTCTTCAGCCCCAGCATTTT

J gene: TRBJ1-5
clone size: NA
D gene: NA
V gene: TRBV2
CDR3 protein: CASSSNYRQGSNQPQHF
CDR3 DNA: TGTGCCAGCAGTTCTAATTACAGGCAGGGTAGTAATCAGCCCCAGCATTTT

J gene: TRBJ1-1
clone size: NA
D gene: NA
V gene: TRBV6-1
CDR3 protein: CASTGWLTEAFF
CDR3 DNA: TGTGCCAGCACGGGATGGCTCACTGAAGCTTTCTTT